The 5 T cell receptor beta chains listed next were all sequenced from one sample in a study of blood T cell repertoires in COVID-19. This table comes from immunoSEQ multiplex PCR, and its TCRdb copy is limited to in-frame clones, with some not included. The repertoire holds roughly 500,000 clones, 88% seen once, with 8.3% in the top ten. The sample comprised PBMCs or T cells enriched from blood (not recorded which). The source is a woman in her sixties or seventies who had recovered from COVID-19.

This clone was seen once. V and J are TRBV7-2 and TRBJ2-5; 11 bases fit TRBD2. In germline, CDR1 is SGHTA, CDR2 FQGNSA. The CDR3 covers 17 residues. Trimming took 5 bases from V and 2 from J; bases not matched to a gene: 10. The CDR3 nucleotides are TGTGCCAGCAGCCAAACTAGCGGGGGTTCTCCACAAGAGACCCAGTACTTC. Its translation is CASSQTSGGSPQETQYF. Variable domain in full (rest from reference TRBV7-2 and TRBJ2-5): GAGVSQSPSNKVTEKGKDVELRCDPISGHTALYWYRQSLGQGLEFLIYFQGNSAPDKSGLPSDRFSAERTGGSVSTLTIQRTQQEDSAVYLCASSQTSGGSPQETQYFGPGTRLLVL.

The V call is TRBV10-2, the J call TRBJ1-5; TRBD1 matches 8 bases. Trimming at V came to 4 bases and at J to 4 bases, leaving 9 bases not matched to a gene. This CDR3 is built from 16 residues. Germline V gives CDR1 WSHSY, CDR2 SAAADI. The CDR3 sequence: CASSVWGQDSNQPQHF. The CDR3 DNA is TGCGCCAGCAGTGTTTGGGGACAGGACTCAAATCAGCCCCAGCATTTT.

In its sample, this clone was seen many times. CDR3 nucleotides: TGTGCCAGCAGTTACCCGCGACAGGATTGTTCCTACGAGCAGTACGTC. As protein: CASSYPRQDCSYEQYV. The gene calls are TRBV6-5 and TRBJ2-7, with D maybe TRBD1 (6 bases). The length of the CDR3 is 16 residues. Germline loops: CDR1 MNHEY, CDR2 SVGAGI. V lost 2 bases, J lost 1 base, and 15 bases lay in between.

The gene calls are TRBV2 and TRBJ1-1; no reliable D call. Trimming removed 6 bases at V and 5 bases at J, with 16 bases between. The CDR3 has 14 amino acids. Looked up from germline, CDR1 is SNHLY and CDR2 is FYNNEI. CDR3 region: CASSKSLPGTEAFF. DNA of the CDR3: TGTGCCAGCAGCAAGTCTTTACCGGGGACTGAAGCTTTCTTT.

The chain's CDR3 is CASGTGAYEQYF. The CDR3 nucleotides read TGTGCCAGCGGGACAGGGGCCTACGAGCAGTACTTC. The chain couples TRBV6-5 to TRBJ2-7, with 10 bases matching TRBD1. The CDR3 is made up of 12 amino acids. J lost 2 bases, V lost 8 bases, and 0 bases had no gene match. CDR1 MNHEY and CDR2 SVGAGI come from the germline V gene.